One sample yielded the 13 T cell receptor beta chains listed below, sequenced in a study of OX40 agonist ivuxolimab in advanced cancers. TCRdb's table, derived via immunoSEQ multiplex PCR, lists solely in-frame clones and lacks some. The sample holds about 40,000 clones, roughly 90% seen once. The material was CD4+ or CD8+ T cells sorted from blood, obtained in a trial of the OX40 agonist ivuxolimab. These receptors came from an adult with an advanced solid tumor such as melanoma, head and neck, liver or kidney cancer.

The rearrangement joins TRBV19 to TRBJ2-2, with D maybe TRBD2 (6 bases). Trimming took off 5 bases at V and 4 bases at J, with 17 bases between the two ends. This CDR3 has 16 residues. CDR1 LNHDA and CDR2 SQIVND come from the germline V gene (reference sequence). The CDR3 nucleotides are TGTGCCAGTAGTCCTCCGAGGGGACTCGGCACCGGGGAGCTGTTTTTT. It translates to CASSPPRGLGTGELFF.

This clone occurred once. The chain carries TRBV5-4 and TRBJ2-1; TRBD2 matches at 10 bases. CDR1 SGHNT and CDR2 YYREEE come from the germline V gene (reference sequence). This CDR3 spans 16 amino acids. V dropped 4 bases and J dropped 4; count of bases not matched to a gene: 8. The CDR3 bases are TGTGCCAGCAGCCCCGGCGGACTAGCGGCTTACAATGAGCAGTTCTTC. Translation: CASSPGGLAAYNEQFF.

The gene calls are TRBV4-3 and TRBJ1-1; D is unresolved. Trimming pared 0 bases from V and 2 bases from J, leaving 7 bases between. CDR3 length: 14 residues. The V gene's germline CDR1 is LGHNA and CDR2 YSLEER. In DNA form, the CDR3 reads TGCGCCAGCAGCCAAGATTGGGGAAACACTGAAGCTTTCTTT. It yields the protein CASSQDWGNTEAFF.

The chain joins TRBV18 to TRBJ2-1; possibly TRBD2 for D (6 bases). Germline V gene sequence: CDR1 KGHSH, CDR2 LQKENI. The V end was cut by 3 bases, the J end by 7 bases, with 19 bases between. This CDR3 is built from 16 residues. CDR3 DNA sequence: TGTGCCAGCTCACCTAGTGCGCCTAGTGGGGGGAATGAGCAGTTCTTC. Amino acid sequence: CASSPSAPSGGNEQFF.

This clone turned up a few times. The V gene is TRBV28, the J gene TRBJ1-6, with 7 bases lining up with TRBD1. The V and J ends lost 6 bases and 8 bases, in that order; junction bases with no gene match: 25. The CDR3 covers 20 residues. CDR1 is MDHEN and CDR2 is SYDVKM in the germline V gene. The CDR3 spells CASRLEPGTARLSWDSPLHF. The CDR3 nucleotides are TGTGCCAGCAGGTTGGAACCCGGGACAGCCCGGTTGTCGTGGGATTCACCCCTCCACTTT.

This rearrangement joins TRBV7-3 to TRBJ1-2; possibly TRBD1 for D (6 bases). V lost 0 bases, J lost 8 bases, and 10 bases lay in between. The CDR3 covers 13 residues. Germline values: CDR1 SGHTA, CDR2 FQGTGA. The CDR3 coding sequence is TGTGCCAGCAGCTTAACGGGGGCTGGGGGCTACACCTTC. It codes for CASSLTGAGGYTF.

The CDR3: CASSPQGTEAFF. In DNA, the CDR3 is TGTGCCAGCTCACCACAGGGGACTGAAGCTTTCTTT. The genes are TRBV18 and TRBJ1-1; tentatively, D is TRBD1 (5 bases). Germline CDR1 reads KGHSH; CDR2 reads LQKENI. CDR3 length: 12 amino acids. V lost 1 base and J 5 bases, leaving 5 bases between the germline ends.

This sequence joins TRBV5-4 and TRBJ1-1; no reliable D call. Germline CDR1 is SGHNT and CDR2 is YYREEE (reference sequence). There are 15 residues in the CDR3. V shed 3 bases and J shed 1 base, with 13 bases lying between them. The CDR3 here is CASSSTAVGNTEAFF. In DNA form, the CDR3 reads TGTGCCAGCAGCTCGACGGCCGTAGGGAACACTGAAGCTTTCTTT. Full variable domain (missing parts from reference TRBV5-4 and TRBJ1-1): ETGVTQSPTHLIKTRGQQVTLRCSSQSGHNTVSWYQQALGQGPQFIFQYYREEENGRGNFPPRFSGLQFPNYSSELNVNALELDDSALYLCASSSTAVGNTEAFFGQGTRLTVV.

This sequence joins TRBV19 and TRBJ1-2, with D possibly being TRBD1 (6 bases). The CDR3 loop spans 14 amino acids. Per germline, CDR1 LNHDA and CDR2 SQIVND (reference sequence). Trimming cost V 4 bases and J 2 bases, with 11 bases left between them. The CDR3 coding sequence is TGTGCCAGTAGTAGGAAACAGGGAAACTATGGCTACACCTTC. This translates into CASSRKQGNYGYTF.

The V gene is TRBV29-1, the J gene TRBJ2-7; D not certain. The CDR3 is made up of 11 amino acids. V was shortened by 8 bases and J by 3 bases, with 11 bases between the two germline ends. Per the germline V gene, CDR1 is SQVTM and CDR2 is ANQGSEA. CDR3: CSFGSFYEQYF. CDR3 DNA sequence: TGCAGCTTTGGGTCTTTCTACGAGCAGTACTTC.

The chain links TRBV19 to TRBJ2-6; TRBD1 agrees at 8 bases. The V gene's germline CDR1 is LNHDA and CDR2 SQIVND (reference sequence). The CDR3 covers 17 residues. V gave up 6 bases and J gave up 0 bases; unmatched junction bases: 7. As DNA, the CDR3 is TGTGCCAGTAGGCCTGGACAGGGCAGCTCTGGGGCCAACGTCCTGACTTTC. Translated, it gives CASRPGQGSSGANVLTF.

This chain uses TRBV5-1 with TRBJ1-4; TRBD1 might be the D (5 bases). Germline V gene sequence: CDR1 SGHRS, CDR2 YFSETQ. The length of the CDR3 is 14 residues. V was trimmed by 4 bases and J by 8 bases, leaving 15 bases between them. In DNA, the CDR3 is TGCGCCAGCAGCCGGGACGTCGGCGGAGAAAAACTGTTTTTT. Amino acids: CASSRDVGGEKLFF.

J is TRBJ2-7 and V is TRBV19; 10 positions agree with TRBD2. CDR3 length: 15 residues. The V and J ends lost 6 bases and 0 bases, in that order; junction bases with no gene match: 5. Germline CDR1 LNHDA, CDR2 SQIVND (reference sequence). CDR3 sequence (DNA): TGTGCCAGTAGCGGGACTAGCGCTATCTCCTACGAGCAGTACTTC. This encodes CASSGTSAISYEQYF.